The text below deals with one T cell receptor beta chain. What it binds is unknown. The data were taken from a study of metastatic and nonmetastatic thyroid tumors. Whole-study context: The authors compared repertoires across blood and tumor or nodule tissue from malignant and benign thyroid patients. Regarding the study as a whole: According to reports, the diversity of TCR beta was significantly higher in malignant thyroid tumors than in benign nodules, and this held in both blood and tumor samples.

Thyroid surgery had not been preceded by any treatment in any patient. Authors' analysis steps: Built for papillary thyroid cancer, a distant-metastasis classifier drew on CDR3 differences across clinicopathological groups. Via MiXCR, TCRdb re-called the PCR reads. These V and J calls rely on TCRdb rather than the paper's analysis. Of 70,000 or so clones detected, 14% appear once; the ten largest clones hold just over 6.5%. Specimen: blood. This receptor was taken from a male donor with papillary thyroid cancer or a benign thyroid nodule (not recorded which). Some clones in this sample may be carry-over from other donors' samples.

For the CDR3, the DNA is TGTGCCAGCAGGCCACGGGCCGGGGGCGCAGAGACCCAGTACTTC. Its protein product is CASRPRAGGAETQYF. This sequence joins TRBV6-1 and TRBJ2-5, with D possibly being TRBD1 or TRBD2 (6 bases each). Germline CDR1 MNHNS, CDR2 SASEGT. Trimming cost V 6 bases and J 4 bases, with 18 bases left between them. The CDR3 has 15 amino acids.